These 24 T cell receptor beta chains came from one sample sequenced in a study of blood T cell repertoires in COVID-19 (dated by TCRdb to about 2020). The receptor library was made with the immunoSEQ multiplex PCR assay. The table comes from immuneACCESS by way of TCRdb, which keeps in-frame sequences with V and J called. Part of the clones is missing from these tables; in studies checked, under half for an unresolved V gene and the rest for unknown reasons. The sample table holds some 240,000 clones, of which approximately 90% were seen once. The ten largest clonotypes hold approximately 0.77% of the sample. Material: peripheral blood. The receptor source for this set is a man in his 60s with COVID-19, enrolled during active disease.

V and J are TRBV19 and TRBJ2-1, with D perhaps matching TRBD2 (5 bases). This CDR3 contains 14 residues. Germline assignment: CDR1 LNHDA and CDR2 SQIVND (reference sequence). The V end lost 4 bases, the J end lost 6 bases, and 13 bases lay between the germline ends. CDR3 in amino acids: CASSKGGQRNEQFF. In nucleotides, the CDR3 is TGTGCCAGTAGTAAAGGCGGGCAGCGCAATGAGCAGTTCTTC.

In DNA form, the CDR3 reads TGCGCCAGCAGCTTGGGCGGCGGCTCCGGAAACACCATATATTTT. The encoded protein is CASSLGGGSGNTIYF. The chain employs TRBV5-1 and TRBJ1-3, with D uncertain. Trimming stripped 0 bases from V and 4 bases from J, with 11 bases between. The CDR3 spans 15 residues. CDR1 and CDR2 (germline): SGHRS, YFSETQ.

This chain links TRBV19 with TRBJ1-2, with D perhaps TRBD1 (6 bases). Germline CDR1 and CDR2: LNHDA and SQIVND (reference sequence). The CDR3 loop spans 14 amino acids. V was pared by 9 bases and J by 3 bases, with 17 bases between. The CDR3 coding sequence is TGTGCCAGCGAACGGACAGCCCAAGACTATGGCTACACCTTC. This sequence encodes CASERTAQDYGYTF.

The gene calls are TRBV10-3 and TRBJ2-2; maybe TRBD2 (6 bases). The V gene's germline CDR1 is ENHRY and CDR2 SYGVKD. The V end lost 4 bases, the J end lost 2 bases, and 8 bases lay between the germline ends. The CDR3 length is 14 residues. The CDR3 here is CAISARENTGELFF. CDR3 nucleotides: TGTGCCATCAGTGCGCGGGAAAACACCGGGGAGCTGTTTTTT.

The chain has TRBV7-3 and TRBJ2-7, with a possible D match to TRBD1 (6 bases). CDR3 length equals 15 residues. From germline, CDR1 is SGHTA and CDR2 FQGTGA. V lost 2 bases and J lost 0, with 11 bases in between. CDR3 amino acids: CASSLSGVGSYEQYF. CDR3 coding DNA: TGTGCCAGCAGCTTATCAGGGGTTGGCTCCTACGAGCAGTACTTC.

The chain carries TRBV11-2 and TRBJ1-1, with TRBD1 identical over 9 bases. J lost 2 bases, V lost 5 bases, and 9 bases had no gene match. The CDR3 runs to 16 residues. In germline, CDR1 is SGHAT, CDR2 FQNNGV. The CDR3 loop is CASSPGRDRVNTEAFF. The CDR3 DNA reads as TGTGCCAGCAGCCCCGGCCGGGACAGGGTAAACACTGAAGCTTTCTTT. The whole variable domain, filled in from reference TRBV11-2 and TRBJ1-1, reads EAGVAQSPRYKIIEKRQSVAFWCNPISGHATLYWYQQILGQGPKLLIQFQNNGVVDDSQLPKDRFSAERLKGVDSTLKIQPAKLEDSAVYLCASSPGRDRVNTEAFFGQGTRLTVV.

This clone was counted a few times. The chain employs TRBV5-1 and TRBJ2-2, with 8 bases lining up with TRBD1. The germline gives CDR1 SGHRS, CDR2 YFSETQ. Germline trimming cut 5 bases from V and 6 bases from J; bases unmatched to any gene: 3. The CDR3 is 13 residues long. The CDR3 region is CASSLTGAGELFF. The DNA of the CDR3 is TGCGCCAGCAGTTTGACAGGGGCCGGGGAGCTGTTTTTT.

V gene TRBV25-1 combines with J gene TRBJ1-4; 7 bases map to TRBD1. V lost 2 bases and J lost 10; bases outside the gene matches: 7. Germline V lookup: CDR1 MGHDK, CDR2 SYGVNS. The CDR3 has 14 amino acids. The CDR3: CASSERGTAGKLFF. DNA for the CDR3: TGTGCCAGCAGTGAACGGGGGACAGCGGGAAAACTGTTTTTT.

The chain links TRBV27 to TRBJ2-2; 9 bases are a match to TRBD2. CDR3 length: 18 residues. J gave up 2 bases and V 6 bases, and 13 bases lay outside the gene matches. Per germline, CDR1 MNHEY and CDR2 SMNVEV (reference sequence). The CDR3 sequence: CASSRWSTSGLNTGELFF. CDR3 bases: TGTGCCAGCAGCCGATGGTCGACTAGCGGATTAAACACCGGGGAGCTGTTTTTT.

The chain employs TRBV9 and TRBJ2-3; 7 bases align to TRBD2. CDR3 length: 22 residues. V trimming: 4 bases; J trimming: 1 base; junction bases outside the gene matches: 27. CDR1 and CDR2 (germline): SGDLS, YYNGEE. The CDR3 nucleotides are TGTGCCAGCAGCCCCCGCGGACATAGCGGGTGGAGATTTTCCTTGGGCACAGATACGCAGTATTTT. Residues: CASSPRGHSGWRFSLGTDTQYF.

The V gene is TRBV21-1, the J gene TRBJ1-2; the table's D call TRBD1 went unverified against the DNA. TRBV21-1 is tagged as a pseudogene. This CDR3 is 12 amino acids long. DNA of the CDR3: TGTGCCAGCCAGGAGGACAGGGATCGCTACACCTTC. This translates into CASQEDRDRYTF.

The chain joins TRBV5-6 to TRBJ1-5; a possible D gene is TRBD1 (5 bases). The germline CDR1 and CDR2 sequences are SGHDT and YYEEEE. Deletions cut 4 bases from V and 3 bases from J, with 14 bases between. The CDR3 loop spans 15 amino acids. CDR3 protein: CASSLGPGDNQPQHF. In nucleotides, the CDR3 is TGTGCCAGCAGCCTGGGTCCGGGGGACAATCAGCCCCAGCATTTT.

The genes are TRBV6-6 and TRBJ2-2; 10 bases map to TRBD1. The germline CDR1 and CDR2 sequences are MNHNY and SVGAGI (reference sequence). The V segment lost 4 bases and the J segment 7 bases; nucleotides outside the gene matches: 9. The CDR3 is 16 residues long. The CDR3 bases are TGTGCCAGCAGTTCCCCGACAGGGGGCAAGGTCGGGGAGCTGTTTTTT. The encoded protein is CASSSPTGGKVGELFF.

J is TRBJ2-2 and V is TRBV5-1; D perhaps matches TRBD1 (6 bases). The germline gives CDR1 SGHRS, CDR2 YFSETQ. CDR3 length equals 16 residues. Trimming cost V 1 base and J 2 bases, with 12 bases left between them. The CDR3 DNA reads TGCGCCAGCAGCTTGACGGCAGGGGTCAACACCGGGGAGCTGTTTTTT. Its translation is CASSLTAGVNTGELFF.

The chain links TRBV10-3 to TRBJ1-2; D is ambiguous. CDR3 length equals 14 residues. Germline loops: CDR1 ENHRY, CDR2 SYGVKD. V lost 6 bases and J 6 bases, leaving 17 bases between the germline ends. The CDR3 region has the DNA TGTGCCATCAGGCGAGGAGCTAGGGAGAATGGCTACACCTTC. This translates into CAIRRGARENGYTF.

The rearrangement links TRBV19 to TRBJ2-5; tentatively, D is TRBD1 (7 bases). Trimming removed 7 bases from V and 8 bases from J, with 23 bases in between. The CDR3 loop spans 15 amino acids. Germline V gene sequence: CDR1 LNHDA, CDR2 SQIVND (reference sequence). CDR3 bases: TGTGCCAGTACCAGGGACAGTCGGGGGATTGGAACCCAGTACTTC. Residues: CASTRDSRGIGTQYF.

The chain joins TRBV11-1 to TRBJ1-2; D remains ambiguous. Trimming pared 5 bases from V and 0 bases from J, leaving 10 bases between. The V gene's germline CDR1 is SGHAT and CDR2 FQDESV (reference sequence). This CDR3 is built from 14 residues. The CDR3 here is CASSPALANYGYTF. In DNA, the CDR3 is TGTGCCAGCAGCCCAGCGTTAGCTAACTATGGCTACACCTTC.

The chain employs TRBV7-3 and TRBJ2-3; 8 bases line up with TRBD2. Losses at the gene ends were 5 bases for V and 0 bases for J; bases not matched to a gene: 1. The CDR3 has 14 amino acids. Looked up from germline, CDR1 is SGHTA and CDR2 is FQGTGA. CDR3 coding DNA: TGTGCCAGCAGCCCGGGAGGGAGCACAGATACGCAGTATTTT. Translated: CASSPGGSTDTQYF.

V usage is TRBV11-2 and J usage is TRBJ2-7; D is unresolved. Germline lookup yields CDR1 SGHAT and CDR2 FQNNGV. This CDR3 is built from 13 residues. V lost 0 bases, J lost 6 bases, and 9 bases lay in between. The CDR3 protein is CASSLDRQLEQYF. CDR3 nucleotide sequence: TGTGCCAGCAGCTTAGACAGGCAACTCGAGCAGTACTTC.

This CDR3 is CASSPSGTSGEQYF. CDR3 nucleotides: TGTGCCAGCAGCCCCTCCGGGACTAGCGGCGAGCAGTACTTC. The rearrangement links TRBV11-3 to TRBJ2-7, with TRBD2 identical over 11 bases. Germline loops: CDR1 SGHNT, CDR2 YENEEA. CDR3 length equals 14 residues. The V segment lost 5 bases and the J segment 6 bases; nucleotides outside the gene matches: 6.

Only one count was recorded for this clone. The CDR3 bases are TGTGCCAGCTCACTTGGACAGTACACTGAAGCTTTCTTT. Translating gives CASSLGQYTEAFF. The chain has TRBV18 and TRBJ1-1; D is perhaps TRBD1 (6 bases). This CDR3 has 13 amino acids. V shed 4 bases and J shed 3 bases, with 9 bases lying between them. Germline-derived CDR1 and CDR2 are KGHSH and LQKENI.

This clone was detected once. The gene calls are TRBV10-3 and TRBJ2-7; D remains ambiguous. The V end lost 4 bases, the J end lost 1 base, and 11 bases lay between the germline ends. CDR1 is ENHRY, CDR2 SYGVKD, per germline. The CDR3 consists of 14 residues. The CDR3 loop reads CAISGGPPSYEQYF. The CDR3 nucleotides are TGTGCCATCAGTGGCGGCCCACCATCCTACGAGCAGTACTTC.

V is TRBV30 and J is TRBJ2-1, with TRBD2 matching over 9 bases. Per germline, CDR1 GTSNPN and CDR2 SVGIG (reference sequence). Trimming at V came to 0 bases and at J to 8 bases, leaving 11 bases not matched to a gene. The CDR3 has 16 amino acids. CDR3 in DNA: TGTGCCTGGAGTGTAGGAGTACGCGGGACTAGCTATGAGCAGTTCTTC. The encoded protein is CAWSVGVRGTSYEQFF.

The chain employs TRBV5-1 and TRBJ2-2; TRBD1 matches 8 bases. The CDR3 totals 14 residues. With 4 bases clipped from V and 8 bases from J, the junction kept 7 bases outside the gene matches. Germline CDR1 reads SGHRS; CDR2 reads YFSETQ. The CDR3 region has the DNA TGCGCCAGCAGCCTGCAGGGGGCAGGAGGGGAGCTGTTTTTT. This encodes CASSLQGAGGELFF.